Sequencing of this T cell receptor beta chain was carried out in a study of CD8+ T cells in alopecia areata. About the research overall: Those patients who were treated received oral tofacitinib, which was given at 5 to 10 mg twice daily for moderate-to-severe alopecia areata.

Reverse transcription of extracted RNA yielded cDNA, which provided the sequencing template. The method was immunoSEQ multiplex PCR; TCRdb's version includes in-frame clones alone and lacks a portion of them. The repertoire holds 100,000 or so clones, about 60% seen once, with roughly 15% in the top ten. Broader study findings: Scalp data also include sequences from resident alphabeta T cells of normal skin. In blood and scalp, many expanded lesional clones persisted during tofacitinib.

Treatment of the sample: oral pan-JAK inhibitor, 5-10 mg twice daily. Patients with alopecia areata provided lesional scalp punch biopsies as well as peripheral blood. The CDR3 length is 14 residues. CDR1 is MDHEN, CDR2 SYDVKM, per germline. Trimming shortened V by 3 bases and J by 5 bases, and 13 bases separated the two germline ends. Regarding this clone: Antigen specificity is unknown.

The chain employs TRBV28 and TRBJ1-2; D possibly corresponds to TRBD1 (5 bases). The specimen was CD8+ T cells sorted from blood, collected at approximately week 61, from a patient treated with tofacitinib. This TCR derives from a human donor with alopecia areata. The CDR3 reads CASSFPGTGYGYTF. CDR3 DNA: TGTGCCAGCAGTTTCCCCGGGACGGGATATGGCTACACCTTC.